This T cell receptor (beta chain) emerged from a study of OX40 agonist ivuxolimab in advanced cancers. Across the whole study: The dose-escalation cohort was just under 85% male, with a mean age of around 60 years, ranging roughly 20 to 80. Study-wide points: Among T cells, CD8+ cells averaged more expanded clones than CD4+ cells. Individuals who were partial responders at 0.1-3.0 mg/kg had clonal expansion that ranked among the lowest.

V lost 5 bases to trimming and J lost 3 bases, with 17 bases between them. This CDR3 comprises 15 residues. The V gene's germline CDR1 is SGHAT and CDR2 FQNNGV. The table came from immunoSEQ multiplex PCR; TCRdb's copy has only in-frame clones and leaves some out. Among more than 65,000 clones, around 85% were seen once, and the ten largest hold approximately 0.78%. Note on this clone: The antigen remains unidentified.

V and J are TRBV11-2 and TRBJ2-7; D perhaps matches TRBD2 (6 bases). This sequence was found in an adult with an advanced solid tumor such as melanoma, head and neck, liver or kidney cancer. Sequenced here: CD4+ or CD8+ T cells sorted from blood, sampled in a trial of the OX40 agonist ivuxolimab. CDR3 DNA: TGTGCCAGCAGCGCCTCCTCTAGCGCGCACTACGAGCAGTACTTC. This translates into CASSASSSAHYEQYF.